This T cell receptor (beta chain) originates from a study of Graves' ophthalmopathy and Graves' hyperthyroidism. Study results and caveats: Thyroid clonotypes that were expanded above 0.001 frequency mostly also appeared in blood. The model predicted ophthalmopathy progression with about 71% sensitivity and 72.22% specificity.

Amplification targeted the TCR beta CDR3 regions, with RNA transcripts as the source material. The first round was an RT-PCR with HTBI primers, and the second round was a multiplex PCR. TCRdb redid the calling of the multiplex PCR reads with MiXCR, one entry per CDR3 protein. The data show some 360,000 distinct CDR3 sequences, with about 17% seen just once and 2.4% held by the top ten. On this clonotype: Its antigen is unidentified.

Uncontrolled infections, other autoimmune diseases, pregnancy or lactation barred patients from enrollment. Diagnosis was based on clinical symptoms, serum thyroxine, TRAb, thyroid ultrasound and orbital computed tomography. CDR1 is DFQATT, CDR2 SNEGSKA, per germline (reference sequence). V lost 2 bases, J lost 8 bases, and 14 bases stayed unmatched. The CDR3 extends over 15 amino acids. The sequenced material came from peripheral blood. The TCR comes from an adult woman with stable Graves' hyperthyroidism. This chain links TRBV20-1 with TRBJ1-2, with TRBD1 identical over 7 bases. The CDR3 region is CSARRGEEGAEGYTF. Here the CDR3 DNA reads TGCAGTGCTAGAAGGGGCGAGGAGGGGGCTGAGGGCTACACCTTC.